This TCR beta chain was retrieved from a study of OX40 agonist ivuxolimab in advanced cancers. At the level of the study: An agonistic human IgG2 monoclonal antibody against OX40 (CD134) was given. A mean age of roughly 62 years, range roughly 23 to 85, was recorded, and roughly 80% were male.

Study observations and caveats: There were also nonresponders showing low normalized T-cell clonal expansion.

The CDR3 runs 15 residues. V shed 2 bases and J 6 bases; nucleotides not matched to a gene: 9. Germline values: CDR1 SGHRS, CDR2 YFSETQ. The protocol was immunoSEQ multiplex PCR, while the TCRdb copy is restricted to in-frame clones and leaves out a portion. The data show around 45,000 clones, about 88% seen once. Regarding this clone: Its specificity is unknown.

The genes are TRBV5-1 and TRBJ2-7, with TRBD2 matching 9 bases. The sequencing used CD4+ or CD8+ T cells sorted from blood, collected in a trial of the OX40 agonist ivuxolimab. This clonotype originated in an adult with an advanced solid tumor such as melanoma, head and neck, liver or kidney cancer. In nucleotides, the CDR3 is TGCGCCAGCAGCTTCGGGGCTAGCGGGACGGGCGAGCAGTACTTC. The encoded protein is CASSFGASGTGEQYF.